The sequence of this T cell receptor (beta chain) was determined in a study of metastatic and nonmetastatic thyroid tumors. No patient received treatment before thyroid surgery. This clone has ten or more counts. TCRdb reprocessed the PCR reads via MiXCR. In the table there are 30,000 or so clones, 7% to 9% of which are singletons. The TCR sequence derives from a female donor with papillary thyroid cancer or a benign thyroid nodule (not recorded which). Some clones in this sample may be carry-over from other donors' samples. The sequenced sample consisted of blood.

CDR3 DNA: TGTGCCAGCAGCCCAGGTTATAATCAGCCCCAGCATTTT. It codes for CASSPGYNQPQHF. The V call is TRBV6-1, the J call TRBJ1-5; no definite D call. Germline V gives CDR1 MNHNS, CDR2 SASEGT. CDR3 length: 13 amino acids. Trimming left V 6 bases short and J 4 bases short, with 10 bases between.